The sequence of this T cell receptor (beta chain) was determined in a study of T-cell reconstitution after alpha-beta-depleted transplantation in children (dated by TCRdb to 2016 to 2017). As for the study more broadly: The study quantitatively tracked T-cell immune reconstitution after TCRalphabeta/CD19-depleted allogeneic hematopoietic cell transplantation in children using TCR repertoire profiling.

Library method: PCR. Sequencing was carried out with an Illumina HiSeq 2500. TCR library preparation used molecular barcoding, with unique molecular identifiers applied to normalize quantification of the TCRbeta repertoire. TCRdb trimmed public reads at Q25 via fastp, called clones via MiXCR and kept in-frame beta chains. Rows are combined by CDR3 protein, so each entry shows the most common genes and DNA. The sample profile shows around 200,000 distinct CDR3 sequences; about 6.4% of them were found once. Clones ranked in the top ten supply more than 2.5% of the sample. This clonotype was picked up many times. What antigen it recognizes has not been identified. No much larger clone exists at a distance of one base, and base qualities are not known. V ends up 3 bases short and J 5 bases short, with an unmatched junction base count of 2. The germline V gene yields ENHRY for CDR1 and SYGVKD for CDR2. The CDR3 numbers 13 residues from cysteine through phenylalanine. The sequence is cut down to CDR3 DNA, 39 bases in frame from base 1.

This receptor was identified in a human donor who donated a stem cell graft to a child with Wiskott-Aldrich syndrome. The specimen was PBMCs from the stem cell graft donor, collected from the stem cell graft. The chain joins TRBV10-3 to TRBJ2-7; 9 bases in the middle match TRBD2. The CDR3: CAISDRGGDEQYF. The DNA reads as follows: TGTGCCATCAGTGATCGCGGGGGGGACGAGCAGTACTTC.